This is a list of T cell receptor beta chains from one sample in a study of T cell responses to AZD1222 COVID-19 vaccine. Clones were read by immunoSEQ multiplex PCR, and TCRdb kept only the in-frame ones, dropping some. The repertoire holds 100,000 to 150,000 clones, with roughly 90% as singletons. The sequencing here drew on peripheral blood, taken 28 days after the second AZD1222 dose. These receptors were collected from an adult who received the AZD1222 COVID-19 vaccine. The CDR3 runs from the conserved cysteine through the conserved F or W. The order of the fields is D gene, V gene, J gene, clone size, CDR3 DNA, CDR3 protein. The D gene is left open where the match is weak. Rows may omit the clone size; those that give it use once, few, many or a size class.

-,TRBV6-5,TRBJ1-3,-,TGTGCCAGCAGGAGCTCTGGAAACACCATATATTTT,CASRSSGNTIYF
TRBD2,TRBV13,TRBJ2-3,-,TGTGCCAGCAGCTTGCTAGCGGGGCCACCGCCAAAGAGAGATACGCAGTATTTT,CASSLLAGPPPKRDTQYF
-,TRBV7-9,TRBJ1-1,-,TGTGCCAGCAGCTTTGACCAGAACACTGAAGCTTTCTTT,CASSFDQNTEAFF
-,TRBV20-1,TRBJ1-5,-,TGCAGTGCTAGTTTAGGGCAGGGGCTTAATCAGCCCCAGCATTTT,CSASLGQGLNQPQHF
-,TRBV5-6,TRBJ2-7,-,TGTGCCAGCAGCTTGCTTTCCTACCAAGCCACCTACGAGCAGTACTTC,CASSLLSYQATYEQYF
TRBD2,TRBV6-5,TRBJ2-5,-,TGTGCCAGCGGGAGGGGAGGGAAAGAGACCCAGTACTTC,CASGRGGKETQYF
-,TRBV29-1,TRBJ1-1,-,TGCAGCGTTGACGGGATATTGACTGAAGCTTTCTTT,CSVDGILTEAFF
-,TRBV5-3,TRBJ2-7,-,TGTGCCAGAAGCTTGGGGAATGGTGGAAGGGGCTTTATTTTAAGCTCCTACGAGCAGTACTTC,CARSLGNGGRGFILSSYEQYF
-,TRBV10-3,TRBJ1-2,-,TGTGCCATCAGGGACAGCGCTAACTATGGCTACACCTTC,CAIRDSANYGYTF
TRBD2,TRBV13,TRBJ2-3,-,TGTGCCAGCACGTCAGCGGTGATAGCGGGAGGGCCGAGCACAGATACGCAGTATTTT,CASTSAVIAGGPSTDTQYF
TRBD2,TRBV30,TRBJ2-5,once,TGTGCCTGGAGTTCCTGGACTAGCGGCAGGGAGACCCAGTACTTC,CAWSSWTSGRETQYF
-,TRBV5-1,TRBJ2-1,-,TGCGCCAGCAGCTTAGGGCTAGCGAGGGATGAGCAGTTCTTC,CASSLGLARDEQFF
-,TRBV6-1,TRBJ2-1,-,TGTGCCAGCAGTGAATACGGGGCACCCAATGAGCAGTTCTTC,CASSEYGAPNEQFF
TRBD1,TRBV6-5,TRBJ2-7,-,TGTGCCACTGACAGGGACCGGATCCTCGAGCAGTACTTC,CATDRDRILEQYF
-,TRBV11-2,TRBJ1-6,-,TGTGCCAGCAGCCGGTCCGATAATTCACCCCTCCACTTT,CASSRSDNSPLHF
-,TRBV5-4,TRBJ2-7,-,TGTGCCAGCAGCTTGGTAGGCGGTTCCTACGAGCAGTACTTC,CASSLVGGSYEQYF
-,TRBV5-1,TRBJ2-5,-,TGCGCCAGCAGCTTGGGTCAAGGGGAAGAGACCCAGTACTTC,CASSLGQGEETQYF
-,TRBV5-1,TRBJ1-3,-,TGCGCCAGCAGCTTGGATATGGGCCCGAGCTCTGGAAACACCATATATTTT,CASSLDMGPSSGNTIYF
-,TRBV3-1/TRBV3-2,TRBJ1-1,-,TGTGCCAGCAGCCAAGATCAGGGGACACAGGCGGCTTTCTTT,CASSQDQGTQAAFF
-,TRBV19,TRBJ1-5,-,TGTGCCAGTAGTATATTCGGCTCACCCCAGCATTTT,CASSIFGSPQHF
TRBD2,TRBV7-3,TRBJ2-3,once,TGTGCCAGCAGCTTAGCGGGAGAAGATACGCAGTATTTT,CASSLAGEDTQYF
TRBD1,TRBV27,TRBJ1-3,-,TGTGCCAGCAGAAATGGGACAGTCCTAATTTTATCTGGAAACACCATATATTTT,CASRNGTVLILSGNTIYF
-,TRBV18,TRBJ2-5,-,TGTGCCAGCTCACCTCCGCCTGCCCAAGAGACCCAGTACTTC,CASSPPPAQETQYF
TRBD2,TRBV5-1,TRBJ2-1,-,TGCGCCAGCAGCGCCGGGACTAGCGGGAGTTGGTCCTACAATGAGCAGTTCTTC,CASSAGTSGSWSYNEQFF
-,TRBV5-4,TRBJ1-6,-,TGTGCCAGCAGCTCAAATTGGGGGGCACACTCACCCCTCCACTTT,CASSSNWGAHSPLHF
-,TRBV7-3,TRBJ1-2,-,TGTGCCAGCAGCTTAAGTCCGGGGAGACTTGGAGGCTACACCTTC,CASSLSPGRLGGYTF
-,TRBV9,TRBJ2-3,-,TGTGCCAGCAGCACCCTTGGGGGCGGGGCGAGTGCAGATACGCAGTATTTT,CASSTLGGGASADTQYF
TRBD1,TRBV11-3,TRBJ2-7,-,TGTGCCAGCAGCTTATCGAAGGGGGCTTTCCCCGAGCAGTACTTC,CASSLSKGAFPEQYF
-,TRBV6-5,TRBJ1-5,-,TGTGCCAGCAGTCGACAGCTATATAGCAATCAGCCCCAGCATTTT,CASSRQLYSNQPQHF
-,TRBV5-4,TRBJ2-1,-,TGTGCCAGCAGCTTTGGACTACTTCCCGACAATGAGCAGTTCTTC,CASSFGLLPDNEQFF